This T cell receptor beta chain was recovered during a study of T-cell reconstitution after alpha-beta-depleted transplantation in children (dated by TCRdb to the mid-2010s). At the level of the whole study: The study quantitatively tracked T-cell immune reconstitution after TCRalphabeta/CD19-depleted allogeneic hematopoietic cell transplantation in children using TCR repertoire profiling.

On the study overall, not on this receptor specifically: In some patients, the high TCRbeta diversity seen at day 60 was put down to recipient T cells and intrathymic progenitors that had survived conditioning. Hyperexpanded clone frequencies declined over subsequent months; after one year, T-cell counts and TCRbeta diversity were mostly attributed to newly produced T cells. About two months after transplant, the apparently early recovery of alphabetaT-cell counts reportedly depended on just several hundred clones that had expanded rapidly and came from non-depleted graft cells.

The protocol used for the library was PCR. This sample was sequenced with an Illumina HiSeq 2500. Molecular barcoding was employed in the preparation of TCR libraries, with unique molecular identifiers being used to normalize TCRbeta repertoire quantification. The public reads were quality trimmed at Q25 with fastp and then assembled into clones with MiXCR by TCRdb, keeping productive beta chains. All rows with the same CDR3 protein become a single entry with the most common DNA and genes. Recorded for this sample are about 640,000 distinct CDR3 sequences; roughly 13% of them occurred a single time. 2.2% of the sample is taken by the ten largest. The sample's treatment or condition label, in plain terms: allogeneic hematopoietic cell transplantation with graft depleted of TCRalphabeta T cells and CD19 B cells. TCRalphabeta/CD19-depleted allogeneic hematopoietic cell grafts were given to the transplant recipients, all of whom were children.

The CDR3 spans 14 residues, from the cysteine through the phenylalanine. Of all the DNA, just the CDR3 is kept, 42 bases in frame from base 1. V is shortened by 6 bases, J by 5 bases, and the region joining them spans 14 bases. Comments on this clonotype: The antigen this receptor binds is unknown. No much larger clone exists at a distance of one base, and base qualities are not known.

Recombination connected TRBV12-3 or TRBV12-4 to TRBJ1-5; the D gene cannot be named for sure. The material sequenced was PBMCs, mostly from graft donor cells, taken 360 days after TCRalphabeta/CD19-depleted stem cell transplant. This clonotype was sampled from a male patient younger than 18 who had a stem cell transplant for acute myeloid leukemia, so the T cells may come from the graft donor. The DNA sequence reads TGTGCCAGCAGCCCCGGGTTTCCCTATCAGCCCCAGCATTTT. Translated, it reads CASSPGFPYQPQHF.